This TCR beta chain comes out of a study of Graves' ophthalmopathy and Graves' hyperthyroidism. This clonotype was seen many times. PBMCs were isolated from a roughly 9.6 ml sample of fresh peripheral blood. V lost 1 base to trimming and J lost 7 bases, with 10 bases between them. The germline gives CDR1 SGHTA, CDR2 FQGNSA. The CDR3 has 13 amino acids. RNA transcripts yielded amplified TCR beta CDR3 regions. First-round RT-PCR with HTBI primers preceded a second-round multiplex PCR. MiXCR, applied by TCRdb to the multiplex PCR reads, yields one record per CDR3 protein. The sample records about 480,000 distinct CDR3 sequences, about an eighth being singletons.

The V call is TRBV7-2, the J call TRBJ1-2; possibly TRBD1 for D (5 bases). The sequenced sample consisted of blood. The sequence was collected from a woman aged 25 to 39 with Graves' ophthalmopathy. The CDR3 sequence is CASSLVIGAGYTF. The CDR3 DNA follows: TGTGCCAGCAGCTTAGTTATCGGGGCTGGCTACACCTTC.